A selection of T cell receptor beta chains follows, all from one sample in a study of blood T cell repertoires in COVID-19. The data were produced by immunoSEQ multiplex PCR, yet TCRdb's version contains in-frame clones alone and is incomplete. The table has 35,000 to 45,000 clones, around nine tenths seen once. The sequencing sample was made of peripheral blood. These receptor sequences come from a human donor in a cohort sampled during active COVID-19. The CDR3 runs from the conserved cysteine through the conserved F or W. The D gene is left open where the match is weak. Expanded clones get a size class; other rows say once, few or many, or leave the size out.

v_call	d_call	j_call	clone_size	cdr3_aa	cdr3_nt
TRBV7-2	TRBD1	TRBJ1-4	NA	CASRGPTGVNEKLFF	TGTGCCAGCAGGGGGCCGACAGGGGTTAATGAAAAACTGTTTTTT
TRBV5-8	NA	TRBJ1-5	NA	CASSLGVWGWGDHNQPQHF	TGTGCCAGCAGCTTGGGTGTTTGGGGTTGGGGGGACCACAATCAGCCCCAGCATTTT
TRBV4-3	TRBD1	TRBJ1-1	NA	CASSHGDRDTEAFF	TGCGCCAGCAGCCATGGCGACAGGGACACTGAAGCTTTCTTT
TRBV5-1	NA	TRBJ2-7	once	CASRESDSYEQYF	TGCGCCAGCAGGGAATCGGACAGCTACGAGCAGTACTTC
TRBV24-1	TRBD1	TRBJ2-7	few	CATSVPGQGQYF	TGTGCCACCAGTGTCCCGGGACAGGGGCAATACTTC
TRBV9	TRBD2	TRBJ2-3	NA	CASSVQRGGPDTQYF	TGTGCCAGCAGCGTCCAGCGGGGGGGCCCCGATACGCAGTATTTT
TRBV5-6	TRBD1	TRBJ1-2	NA	CASSLGRGRWGGYTF	TGTGCCAGCAGCTTGGGGAGGGGGCGCTGGGGTGGCTACACCTTC
TRBV3-1/TRBV3-2	NA	TRBJ2-2	NA	CASSQGDTNTGELFF	TGTGCCAGCAGCCAAGGGGACACCAACACCGGGGAGCTGTTTTTT
TRBV5-1	TRBD1	TRBJ1-5	NA	CASSLDSGQGDQPQHF	TGCGCCAGCAGCTTGGATTCGGGACAGGGGGATCAGCCCCAGCATTTT
TRBV25-1	NA	TRBJ1-1	NA	CASSLGGPEAFF	TGTGCCAGCAGCTTAGGGGGTCCCGAAGCTTTCTTT
TRBV15	NA	TRBJ1-5	NA	CATSRDRAGGNQPQHF	TGTGCCACCAGCAGAGATCGGGCAGGGGGCAATCAGCCCCAGCATTTT
TRBV19	NA	TRBJ1-1	NA	CASSKGGGLEAFF	TGTGCCAGTAGTAAAGGGGGAGGGCTTGAAGCTTTCTTT
TRBV6-2/TRBV6-3	TRBD1	TRBJ1-1	NA	CASSPGGSNTEAFF	TGTGCCAGCAGCCCAGGGGGCTCTAACACTGAAGCTTTCTTT
TRBV6-5	TRBD1	TRBJ2-7	NA	CASSRPGQLTNEQYF	TGTGCCAGCAGTCGCCCGGGACAGCTAACAAACGAGCAGTACTTC
TRBV2	NA	TRBJ1-1	NA	CASSDDRSGAFF	TGTGCCAGCAGTGACGACAGGTCGGGGGCTTTCTTT
TRBV7-2	TRBD1	TRBJ1-1	NA	CASSSQGASEAFF	TGTGCCAGCAGCTCACAGGGGGCATCTGAAGCTTTCTTT
TRBV14	TRBD1	TRBJ1-6	few	CASRLEGARNSPLHF	TGTGCCAGCAGGCTTGAGGGGGCGAGGAATTCACCCCTCCACTTT
TRBV7-2	NA	TRBJ1-5	once	CASSLEHPPQHF	TGTGCCAGCAGCTTAGAACATCCGCCCCAGCATTTT
TRBV7-2	NA	TRBJ1-1	once	CASSFIALNTEAFF	TGTGCCAGCAGCTTCATTGCGCTCAACACTGAAGCTTTCTTT
TRBV12-5	TRBD1	TRBJ2-7	NA	CASGLVQAGGTHEQYF	TGTGCTAGTGGTTTGGTACAGGCAGGGGGAACCCACGAGCAGTACTTC
TRBV18	NA	TRBJ1-5	NA	CASSNQGSGNNQPQHF	TGTGCCAGCTCTAACCAGGGCAGCGGGAATAATCAGCCCCAGCATTTT
TRBV6-9	NA	TRBJ2-7	NA	CASTTYREWEQYF	TGTGCCAGTACGACTTACCGGGAGTGGGAGCAGTACTTC
TRBV10-1	TRBD2	TRBJ2-7	NA	CASSESTSVGSYEQYF	TGCGCCAGCAGTGAGTCGACTAGCGTGGGGTCCTACGAGCAGTACTTC